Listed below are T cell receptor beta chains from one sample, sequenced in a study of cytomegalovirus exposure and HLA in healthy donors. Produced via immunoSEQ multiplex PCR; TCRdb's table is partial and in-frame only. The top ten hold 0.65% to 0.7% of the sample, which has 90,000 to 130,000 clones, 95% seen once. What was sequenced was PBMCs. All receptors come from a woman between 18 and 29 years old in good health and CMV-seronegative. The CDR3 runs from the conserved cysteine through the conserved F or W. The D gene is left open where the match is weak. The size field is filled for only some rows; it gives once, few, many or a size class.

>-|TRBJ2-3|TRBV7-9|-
CASNPLDKNTDTQYF
TGTGCCAGCAACCCCCTGGACAAGAACACAGATACGCAGTATTTT
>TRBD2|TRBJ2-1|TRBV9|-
CASSANHQRGSSYNEQFF
TGTGCCAGCAGCGCTAACCACCAGCGGGGTAGCTCCTACAATGAGCAGTTCTTC
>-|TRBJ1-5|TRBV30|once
CAWSVARNQPQHF
TGTGCCTGGAGTGTAGCGAGGAATCAGCCCCAGCATTTT
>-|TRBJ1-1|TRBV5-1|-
CASSLERGMNTEAFF
TGCGCCAGCAGCTTGGAAAGGGGCATGAACACTGAAGCTTTCTTT
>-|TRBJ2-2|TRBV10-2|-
CASSVGGGELFF
TGCGCCAGCAGTGTAGGGGGCGGGGAGCTGTTTTTT
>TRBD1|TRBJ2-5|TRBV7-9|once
CASSQPGGQETQYF
TGTGCCAGCAGCCAGCCAGGGGGACAAGAGACCCAGTACTTC
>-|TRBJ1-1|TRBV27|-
CASSPRGVIPEAFF
TGTGCCAGCAGTCCGCGGGGGGTTATCCCTGAAGCTTTCTTT
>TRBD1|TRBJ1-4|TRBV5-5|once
CASRKQGARGATNEKLFF
TGTGCCAGCAGAAAACAGGGGGCGCGTGGGGCAACTAATGAAAAACTGTTTTTT
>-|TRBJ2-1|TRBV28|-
CASRGFSYNEQFF
TGTGCCAGCCGGGGTTTCTCCTACAATGAGCAGTTCTTC
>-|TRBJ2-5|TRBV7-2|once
CASSQGGRGETQYF
TGTGCCAGCAGCCAGGGGGGCCGGGGAGAGACCCAGTACTTC
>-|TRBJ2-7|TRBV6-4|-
CASRLQGVRNEQYF
TGTGCCAGCAGACTACAGGGAGTTCGCAACGAGCAGTACTTC
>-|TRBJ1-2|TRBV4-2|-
CASSQADAGAYGYTF
TGTGCCAGCAGCCAAGCCGATGCAGGGGCATATGGCTACACCTTC
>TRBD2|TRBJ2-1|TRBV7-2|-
CASSAIFASGGSRYNEQFF
TGTGCCAGCAGCGCCATTTTTGCAAGCGGGGGAAGTAGATACAATGAGCAGTTCTTC
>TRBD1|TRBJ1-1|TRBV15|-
CATSRGVDRGNTEAFF
TGTGCCACCAGCAGAGGAGTTGACAGGGGGAACACTGAAGCTTTCTTT
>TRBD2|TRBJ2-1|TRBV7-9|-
CASSSPNTSGGAAYNEQFF
TGTGCCAGCAGCTCCCCTAACACTAGCGGGGGGGCCGCCTACAATGAGCAGTTCTTC
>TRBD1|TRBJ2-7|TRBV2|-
CASRSSGQGAYEQYF
TGTGCCAGCAGATCTTCAGGACAGGGAGCCTACGAGCAGTACTTC
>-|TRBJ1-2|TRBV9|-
CASSVGQNYGYTF
TGTGCCAGCAGCGTAGGGCAGAACTATGGCTACACCTTC
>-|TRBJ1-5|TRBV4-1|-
CASSPNTRGYIGGAGQPQHF
TGCGCCAGCAGCCCCAACACTCGTGGCTACATCGGGGGGGCGGGTCAGCCCCAGCATTTT
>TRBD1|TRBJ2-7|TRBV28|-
CASSLFRDSQYEQYF
TGTGCCAGCAGTTTGTTCCGGGACAGCCAGTACGAGCAGTACTTC
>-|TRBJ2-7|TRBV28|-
CASSRPGKVSYEQYF
TGTGCCAGCAGCCGCCCGGGTAAGGTCTCCTACGAGCAGTACTTC
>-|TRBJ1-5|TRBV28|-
CASSLVSGVQQPQHF
TGTGCCAGCAGTTTGGTATCAGGGGTTCAACAGCCCCAGCATTTT
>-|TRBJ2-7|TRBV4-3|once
CASSQQTPTYEQYF
TGCGCCAGCAGCCAACAGACTCCCACCTACGAGCAGTACTTC
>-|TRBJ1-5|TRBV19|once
CASSLRTAPQHF
TGTGCCAGTAGTCTAAGGACAGCGCCCCAGCATTTT
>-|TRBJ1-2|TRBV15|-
CATSRDSGRYYGYTF
TGTGCCACCAGCAGAGATTCGGGAAGATACTATGGCTACACCTTC
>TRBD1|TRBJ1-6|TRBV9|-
CASSRGTGESTLHF
TGTGCCAGCAGCAGGGGGACAGGGGAGTCCACCCTCCACTTT
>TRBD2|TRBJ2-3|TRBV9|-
CASSVAGGSADTQYF
TGTGCCAGCAGCGTAGCGGGAGGGTCTGCAGATACGCAGTATTTT
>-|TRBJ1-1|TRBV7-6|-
CASSLEAGTEAFF
TGTGCCAGCAGCCTGGAGGCGGGCACTGAAGCTTTCTTT
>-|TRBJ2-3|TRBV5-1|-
CASSLGQSSTDTQYF
TGCGCCAGCAGCTTGGGACAGTCTAGCACAGATACGCAGTATTTT
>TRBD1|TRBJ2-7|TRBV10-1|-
CASSEGQGANEQYF
TGCGCCAGCAGCGAGGGACAGGGAGCGAACGAGCAGTACTTC
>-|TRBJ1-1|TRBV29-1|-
CSVPHRGAFGTEAFF
TGCAGCGTTCCCCATCGGGGGGCGTTCGGCACTGAAGCTTTCTTT
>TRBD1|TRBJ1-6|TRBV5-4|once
CASSSGTGWTRSPLHF
TGTGCCAGCAGCAGCGGGACAGGCTGGACGCGGTCACCCCTCCACTTT
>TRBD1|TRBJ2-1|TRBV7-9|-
CASSRQGNEQFF
TGTGCCAGCAGTCGACAGGGCAATGAGCAGTTCTTC
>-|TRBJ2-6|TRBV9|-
CASSKGQGINAGANVLTF
TGTGCCAGCTCCAAAGGGCAGGGGATTAATGCTGGGGCCAACGTCCTGACTTTC
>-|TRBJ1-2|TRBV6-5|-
CASSYSSGPGGGYTF
TGTGCCAGCAGTTACTCGTCAGGGCCCGGTGGAGGCTACACCTTC
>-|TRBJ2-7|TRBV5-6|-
CASSLAPSGPYEQYF
TGTGCCAGCAGCTTGGCCCCATCAGGGCCCTACGAGCAGTACTTC
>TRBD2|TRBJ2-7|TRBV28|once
CASSLIAAGVGEQYF
TGTGCCAGCAGTTTAATCGCGGCGGGGGTAGGGGAGCAGTACTTC
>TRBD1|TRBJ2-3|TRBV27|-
CASSFGIRDRGTDTQYF
TGTGCCAGCAGTTTTGGGATCCGGGACAGGGGCACAGATACGCAGTATTTT
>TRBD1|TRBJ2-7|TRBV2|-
CASRGDSLSYEQYF
TGTGCCAGCAGAGGGGACAGCCTCTCCTACGAGCAGTACTTC
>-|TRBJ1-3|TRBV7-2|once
CASSLEGLSGNTIYF
TGTGCCAGCAGCTTGGAGGGGCTCTCTGGAAACACCATATATTTT
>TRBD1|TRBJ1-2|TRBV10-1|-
CASSVGRGPDGYTF
TGCGCCAGCAGTGTAGGAAGGGGGCCGGATGGCTACACCTTC